This record covers a single T cell receptor beta chain. At one end the junction does not follow the germline gene, possibly because of a read error. PCR amplification relied on 60 Vbeta primers (plus 13 Jbeta primers). Profiled with immunoSEQ multiplex PCR; TCRdb holds only in-frame clones, not every one. The sample includes 140,000 to 150,000 clones, roughly three fifths of them seen just once. These data originate in a study of cytomegalovirus exposure and HLA in healthy donors. The CDR3 length is 16 residues. Sequencing used PBMCs. The chain couples TRBV6-7 to TRBJ2-1; D unclear. TRBV6-7 is filed as an ORF, its function uncertain. This receptor was taken from an older woman in good health and CMV-seronegative. This chain's CDR3 is CASSCKEKPAYDEQFF. The CDR3, as DNA: TGTGCCAGTAGTTGTAAGGAGAAGCCGGCATACGATGAGCAGTTCTTC.